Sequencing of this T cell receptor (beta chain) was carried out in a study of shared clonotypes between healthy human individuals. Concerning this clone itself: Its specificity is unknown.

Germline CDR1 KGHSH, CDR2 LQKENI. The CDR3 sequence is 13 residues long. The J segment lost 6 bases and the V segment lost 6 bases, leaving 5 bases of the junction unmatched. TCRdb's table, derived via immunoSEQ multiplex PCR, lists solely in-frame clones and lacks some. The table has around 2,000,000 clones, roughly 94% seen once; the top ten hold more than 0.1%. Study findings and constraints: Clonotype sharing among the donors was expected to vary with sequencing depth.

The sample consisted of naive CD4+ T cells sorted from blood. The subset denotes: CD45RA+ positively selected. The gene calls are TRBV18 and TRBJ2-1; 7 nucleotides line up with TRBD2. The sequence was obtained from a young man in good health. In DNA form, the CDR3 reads TGTGCCAGCTCTCGCGGGAGTGGCAATGAGCAGTTCTTC. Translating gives CASSRGSGNEQFF.